These 20 T cell receptor beta chains were sequenced from one sample in a study of cytomegalovirus exposure and HLA in healthy donors. Amplification used 60 Vbeta primers and 13 Jbeta primers. Method: immunoSEQ multiplex PCR; TCRdb's copy keeps in-frame clones and lacks some. The repertoire has around 120,000 clones, roughly 70% of them found once; the top ten carry 4.1%. Sequences were obtained from PBMCs. Source of these receptors: a woman aged 35 to 49 in good health and CMV-seronegative.

Worth noting for this clone: The sample has other DNA sequences that encode this CDR3 too. The chain links TRBV27 to TRBJ2-2; tentatively, D is TRBD2 (5 bases). This CDR3 contains 17 residues. V gave up 2 bases and J gave up 0 bases, with 13 bases separating them. Germline V lookup: CDR1 MNHEY, CDR2 SMNVEV (reference sequence). The CDR3 region has the DNA TGTGCCAGCAGTTTACTAACTAGTTCCGCGAACACCGGGGAGCTGTTTTTT. Protein product: CASSLLTSSANTGELFF.

The CDR3 coding sequence is TGTGCCAGCAGTTACTCGACAGGGCGCAATTCACCCCTCCACTTT. This encodes CASSYSTGRNSPLHF. This sequence joins TRBV6-5 and TRBJ1-6, with TRBD1 identical over 7 bases. The V gene's germline CDR1 is MNHEY and CDR2 SVGAGI. V dropped 0 bases and J dropped 7; count of bases not matched to a gene: 3. The length of the CDR3 is 15 residues.

The rearrangement links TRBV7-2 to TRBJ1-3; possible D gene TRBD1, 5 bases. This CDR3 has 14 amino acids. With 7 bases removed from V and 4 bases from J, the gap between germline ends came to 14 bases. In germline, CDR1 is SGHTA, CDR2 FQGNSA. The CDR3 coding sequence is TGTGCCAGCATTCCTCGGGGGTTCGGAAACACCATATATTTT. It yields the protein CASIPRGFGNTIYF.

The genes are TRBV18 and TRBJ2-2, with a possible D match to TRBD1 (5 bases). Looked up from germline, CDR1 is KGHSH and CDR2 is LQKENI. The CDR3 totals 14 residues. Trimming pared 5 bases from V and 1 base from J, leaving 8 bases between. The CDR3 DNA follows: TGTGCCAGCTCATTCGGACAGAACACCGGGGAGCTGTTTTTT. Protein product: CASSFGQNTGELFF.

This rearrangement joins TRBV5-4 to TRBJ1-4, with 9 positions matching TRBD1. The V gene's germline CDR1 is SGHNT and CDR2 YYREEE (reference sequence). The ends lost 4 bases at V and 5 bases at J; junction bases unmatched: 6. The CDR3 consists of 15 residues. The CDR3 coding sequence is TGTGCCAGCAGCGGGACAGGGTCCGGGAATGAAAAACTGTTTTTT. It encodes CASSGTGSGNEKLFF.

This clone was counted a single time. The chain has TRBV11-2 and TRBJ2-3; D is possibly TRBD1 (5 bases). CDR3 size: 16 residues. Trimming took off 4 bases at V and 1 base at J, with 15 bases between the two ends. Germline loops: CDR1 SGHAT, CDR2 FQNNGV. In DNA form, the CDR3 reads TGTGCCAGCAGCTCGTCCAGGGTTCATGGCACAGATACGCAGTATTTT. Protein: CASSSSRVHGTDTQYF. The variable domain in full, with the rest retrieved from reference TRBV11-2 and TRBJ2-3, is EAGVAQSPRYKIIEKRQSVAFWCNPISGHATLYWYQQILGQGPKLLIQFQNNGVVDDSQLPKDRFSAERLKGVDSTLKIQPAKLEDSAVYLCASSSSRVHGTDTQYFGPGTRLTVL.

V is TRBV5-8 and J is TRBJ1-5, with a tentative D call TRBD1 (5 bases). This CDR3 region has 15 residues. Deletions cut 4 bases from V and 1 base from J, with 12 bases between. CDR1 and CDR2 (germline): SGHTS, YDEGEE. Here the CDR3 reads CASSQDGGSNQPQHF. The CDR3 bases are TGTGCCAGCAGCCAAGACGGGGGAAGCAATCAGCCCCAGCATTTT.

V usage is TRBV6-1 and J usage is TRBJ1-5; 8 nucleotides align to TRBD1. Germline-derived CDR1 and CDR2 are MNHNS and SASEGT. The length of the CDR3 is 15 residues. Unmatched junction bases numbered 7, after V lost 6 bases and J lost 3 bases. The chain's CDR3 is CASSPMTGANQPQHF. The CDR3 DNA sequence: TGTGCCAGCAGCCCTATGACAGGGGCCAATCAGCCCCAGCATTTT.

The J gene is TRBJ1-3, the V gene TRBV12-5, with unresolved D. The CDR3 contains 15 residues. V gave up 4 bases and J gave up 0 bases, with 10 bases separating them. Germline V gene sequence: CDR1 LGHNT, CDR2 FRNRAP. The CDR3 sequence is CASGSGLNSGNTIYF. The CDR3 DNA is TGTGCTAGTGGTTCTGGACTGAACTCTGGAAACACCATATATTTT.

The V call is TRBV7-2, the J call TRBJ1-1, with TRBD1 matching over 8 bases. The CDR3 consists of 19 residues. Trimming removed 2 bases from V and 3 bases from J; junction bases left unmatched: 17. CDR1 and CDR2 (germline): SGHTA, FQGNSA. CDR3 sequence reads: CASSLFGGRGRFFDTEAFF. DNA for the CDR3: TGTGCCAGCAGCTTATTTGGCGGCAGGGGGCGTTTTTTTGACACTGAAGCTTTCTTT. Combining the CDR3 with reference TRBV7-2 and TRBJ1-1 gives the whole variable domain GAGVSQSPSNKVTEKGKDVELRCDPISGHTALYWYRQSLGQGLEFLIYFQGNSAPDKSGLPSDRFSAERTGGSVSTLTIQRTQQEDSAVYLCASSLFGGRGRFFDTEAFFGQGTRLTVV.

This chain connects TRBV6-6 to TRBJ1-3; TRBD1 might be the D (5 bases). CDR1 is MNHNY, CDR2 SVGAGI, per germline (reference sequence). V lost 6 bases and J lost 0, with 12 bases in between. The CDR3 extends over 15 amino acids. CDR3 loop: CASRAQGDSGNTIYF. DNA of the CDR3: TGTGCCAGCAGGGCACAAGGGGACTCTGGAAACACCATATATTTT.

This rearrangement joins TRBV28 to TRBJ1-1; D is possibly TRBD1 (6 bases). Trimming left V 6 bases short and J 10 bases short, with 15 bases between. This CDR3 contains 12 residues. Germline lookup yields CDR1 MDHEN and CDR2 SYDVKM. This CDR3 is CASRGLRGGAFF. The CDR3 nucleotides are TGTGCCAGCAGAGGGTTACGAGGGGGAGCTTTCTTT.

This chain connects TRBV11-2 to TRBJ2-3, with D uncertain. The CDR3 consists of 12 residues. Looked up from germline, CDR1 is SGHAT and CDR2 is FQNNGV. Trimming stripped 1 base from V and 5 bases from J, with 4 bases between. The CDR3 loop reads CASSLALDTQYF. CDR3 bases: TGTGCCAGCAGCTTAGCTTTAGATACGCAGTATTTT.

This clone was found once. The chain is built from TRBV6-4 and TRBJ1-1; weak D call: TRBD1 (5 bases). Per the germline V gene, CDR1 is MRHNA and CDR2 is SNTAGT. V dropped 7 bases and J dropped 5 bases, with 17 bases sitting between them. This CDR3 has 14 residues. DNA for the CDR3: TGTGCCAGCATCGACTCAGGGAGGGGAACTGAAGCTTTCTTT. Its translation: CASIDSGRGTEAFF.

This clone has just a few counts. The chain uses TRBV10-2 and TRBJ2-5; 10 bases match TRBD2. Germline-derived CDR1 and CDR2 are WSHSY and SAAADI. The CDR3 contains 16 residues. The ends lost 6 bases at V and 5 bases at J; junction bases unmatched: 12. Here the CDR3 reads CASSQGISGGIETQYF. In nucleotides, the CDR3 is TGCGCCAGCAGCCAAGGGATTAGCGGGGGGATTGAGACCCAGTACTTC.

V usage is TRBV6-1 and J usage is TRBJ2-5; D perhaps matches TRBD1 (6 bases). Deletions cut 6 bases from V and 13 bases from J, with 21 bases between. This CDR3 is built from 13 residues. Germline V gives CDR1 MNHNS, CDR2 SASEGT. The CDR3 loop reads CASRATGHSNVYF. DNA for the CDR3: TGTGCCAGCAGGGCTACGGGACACTCTAATGTGTACTTC.

CDR3 sequence reads: CASSHASGNEQFF. CDR3 DNA sequence: TGCGCCAGCAGCCACGCTAGCGGGAATGAGCAGTTCTTC. The J gene is TRBJ2-1, the V gene TRBV4-3, with 8 bases fitting TRBD2. The junction had 2 bases not matched to a gene; V was cut back by 3 bases and J by 7 bases. Germline loops: CDR1 LGHNA, CDR2 YSLEER. This CDR3 has 13 residues.

The chain couples TRBV6-4 to TRBJ2-3; D perhaps matches TRBD1 (6 bases). Trimming removed 2 bases at V and 0 bases at J, with 12 bases between. This CDR3 has 16 amino acids. The germline V gene has CDR1 MRHNA and CDR2 SNTAGT. This CDR3 reads CASSDDRGMSTDTQYF. CDR3 bases: TGTGCCAGCAGTGACGATAGGGGGATGAGCACAGATACGCAGTATTTT.

The chain uses TRBV27 and TRBJ1-5; D is unclear. V was shortened by 3 bases and J by 0 bases, with 6 bases between the two germline ends. CDR3 length equals 14 residues. The germline CDR1 and CDR2 sequences are MNHEY and SMNVEV (reference sequence). In DNA, the CDR3 is TGTGCCAGCAGTTTGGGGAGTAGCAATCAGCCCCAGCATTTT. It translates to CASSLGSSNQPQHF.

The chain combines TRBV5-4 with TRBJ2-6; D possibly corresponds to TRBD1 (5 bases). CDR3 size: 18 residues. The V end lost 1 base, the J end lost 0 bases, and 14 bases lay between the germline ends. The germline V gene encodes CDR1 SGHNT and CDR2 YYREEE (reference sequence). CDR3 sequence: CASSLYRTHVSGANVLTF. The DNA of the CDR3 is TGTGCCAGCAGCTTGTACAGGACCCACGTCTCTGGGGCCAACGTCCTGACTTTC.